The 20 T cell receptor beta chains below were found in one sample sequenced in a study of Ad26.COV2.S vaccination and SARS-CoV-2 variants. Sample treatment: about 20 received Ad26.COV2.S at low or high dose, single or two shots; 5 received placebo; per-sample allocation not given. It was on day 63 after the first vaccine or placebo injection that samples were taken. The protocol was immunoSEQ multiplex PCR, while the TCRdb copy is restricted to in-frame clones and leaves out a portion. The sample includes about 350,000 clones, around 90% seen only once; the top ten take around 6.4%. The sequencing used peripheral blood, collected in a trial of Ad26.COV2.S vaccine versus placebo. The receptors here all came from a person aged 18-65 years who received the Ad26.COV2.S COVID-19 vaccine or a placebo.

The V call is TRBV5-8, the J call TRBJ2-1; D is perhaps TRBD1 (7 bases). CDR3 length: 15 residues. V lost 5 bases and J 3 bases, leaving 15 bases between the germline ends. The germline V gene has CDR1 SGHTS and CDR2 YDEGEE. In DNA form, the CDR3 reads TGTGCCAGCAGTGCGGGACAGAAAATCTACAATGAGCAGTTCTTC. Its protein is CASSAGQKIYNEQFF.

J is TRBJ1-6 and V is TRBV6-5; D call uncertain. There are 16 residues in the CDR3. V was shortened by 4 bases and J by 10 bases, with 20 bases between the two germline ends. The germline V gene has CDR1 MNHEY and CDR2 SVGAGI. The CDR3 nucleotides are TGTGCCAGCAGTTCCACCAGACCCACTCTCGGGTCACCCCTCCACTTT. Its protein is CASSSTRPTLGSPLHF.

As regards this clone: Other nucleotide sequences from this sample produce the same CDR3. V and J are TRBV3-1 (or the pseudogene TRBV3-2) and TRBJ1-3; D remains unclear. V gave up 2 bases and J gave up 0 bases, with 5 bases separating them. CDR3 size: 14 residues. The germline V gene has CDR1 LGHDT and CDR2 YNNKEL (reference sequence). CDR3 region: CASSQKSSGNTIYF. For the CDR3, the DNA is TGTGCCAGCAGCCAAAAGAGCTCTGGAAACACCATATATTTT.

This rearrangement joins TRBV4-1 to TRBJ1-3; D uncertain. The V end was cut by 0 bases, the J end by 8 bases, with 17 bases between. Germline assignment: CDR1 MGHRA and CDR2 YSYEKL. The CDR3 has 16 residues. The CDR3 coding sequence is TGCGCCAGCAGCCAAGAGTTGTCGGGTGTAAGGCACACCATATATTTT. Its translation: CASSQELSGVRHTIYF.

The V gene is TRBV19, the J gene TRBJ2-1; D not resolved. The CDR3 covers 15 residues. V was cut by 2 bases and J by 4 bases, with 12 bases left in between. The germline V gene encodes CDR1 LNHDA and CDR2 SQIVND (reference sequence). The CDR3, as DNA: TGTGCCAGTAGTATAAGTGGGTATTCGTACAATGAGCAGTTCTTC. Its translation: CASSISGYSYNEQFF. Full variable domain (remainder filled in from reference TRBV19 and TRBJ2-1): DGGITQSPKYLFRKEGQNVTLSCEQNLNHDAMYWYRQDPGQGLRLIYYSQIVNDFQKGDIAEGYSVSREKKESFPLTVTSAQKNPTAFYLCASSISGYSYNEQFFGPGTRLTVL.

This clone was seen just once. The V call is TRBV19, the J call TRBJ1-2; no firm D call. Trimming stripped 6 bases from V and 8 bases from J, with 19 bases between. Germline lookup yields CDR1 LNHDA and CDR2 SQIVND (reference sequence). This CDR3 has 14 amino acids. CDR3 region: CASREGPSLGGYTF. The CDR3 DNA sequence: TGTGCCAGTAGGGAGGGCCCCTCACTCGGGGGCTACACCTTC.

The genes are TRBV12-3 or TRBV12-4 and TRBJ1-3, with TRBD1 matching 11 bases. The CDR3 loop spans 13 amino acids. After removal of 6 bases from V and 7 bases from J, the junction contained 2 bases not matched to a gene. CDR3 nucleotides: TGTGCCAGCAGACGGACAGGGGGCAACACCATATATTTT. As protein: CASRRTGGNTIYF.

The chain employs TRBV11-2 and TRBJ2-3, with D tentatively TRBD2 (6 bases). CDR1 is SGHAT, CDR2 FQNNGV, per germline. The CDR3 extends over 18 amino acids. V lost 0 bases, J lost 3 bases, and 19 bases lay in between. The CDR3 DNA sequence: TGTGCCAGCAGCTTAGAAATGGGGCGACTAGTGACTACAGATACGCAGTATTTT. Amino acids: CASSLEMGRLVTTDTQYF.

The genes are TRBV6-5 and TRBJ1-2, with a tentative D call TRBD1 (6 bases). The germline V gene encodes CDR1 MNHEY and CDR2 SVGAGI. There are 12 residues in the CDR3. The V gene lost 2 bases and the J gene lost 6 bases, with 7 bases spanning the gap. The CDR3 nucleotides are TGTGCCAGCAGTTACAGGGGGGATGGCTACACCTTC. Translated: CASSYRGDGYTF.

V and J are TRBV28 and TRBJ1-2; unclear D gene. The germline CDR1 and CDR2 sequences are MDHEN and SYDVKM. CDR3 size: 16 residues. Trimming pared 2 bases from V and 4 bases from J, leaving 17 bases between. DNA of the CDR3: TGTGCCAGCAGTTTACGCCGAGTAGGGAACTTCTATGGCTACACCTTC. This translates into CASSLRRVGNFYGYTF.

This chain joins TRBV6-2 or TRBV6-3 and TRBJ2-1; 8 bases match TRBD2. The CDR3 spans 16 residues. J was trimmed by 8 bases and V by 4 bases; bases with no gene match: 13. The germline V gene has CDR1 MNHEY and CDR2 SVGEGT. The CDR3 here is CASSSPAERGRHEQFF. In nucleotides, the CDR3 is TGTGCCAGCAGTTCCCCGGCTGAGCGGGGGAGGCATGAGCAGTTCTTC.

This chain links TRBV28 with TRBJ1-1, with a weak D call TRBD1 (6 bases). The CDR3 sequence is 11 residues long. V lost 4 bases, J lost 11 bases, and 11 bases lay in between. CDR1 and CDR2 (germline): MDHEN, SYDVKM. This CDR3 reads CASSSQGRAFF. DNA of the CDR3: TGTGCCAGCAGTTCACAGGGTAGGGCTTTCTTT.

CDR3 nucleotides: TGTGCCAGCACTAAGTTAGCTCCGACAGGCCAAGAGACCCAGTACTTC. It is translated as CASTKLAPTGQETQYF. V and J are TRBV2 and TRBJ2-5, with D perhaps matching TRBD1 (6 bases). The germline V gene encodes CDR1 SNHLY and CDR2 FYNNEI. V was trimmed by 7 bases and J by 1 base, leaving 19 bases between them. This CDR3 region has 16 residues. Filled out from reference TRBV2 and TRBJ2-5, the complete variable domain reads EPEVTQTPSHQVTQMGQEVILRCVPISNHLYFYWYRQILGQKVEFLVSFYNNEISEKSEIFDDQFSVERPDGSNFTLKIRSTKLEDSAMYFCASTKLAPTGQETQYFGPGTRLLVL.

V gene TRBV30 combines with J gene TRBJ2-7, with D tentatively TRBD1 (6 bases). V was pared by 3 bases and J by 4 bases, with 13 bases between. Germline V gene lookup returns CDR1 GTSNPN and CDR2 SVGIG (reference sequence). The CDR3 is made up of 13 amino acids. The CDR3 coding sequence is TGTGCCTGGAGGACGGCAGGGGCGTACGAGCAGTACTTC. It translates to CAWRTAGAYEQYF.

The V call is TRBV28, the J call TRBJ2-7, with a weak D call TRBD2 (6 bases). This CDR3 is 16 amino acids long. Trimming cost V 7 bases and J 0 bases, with 19 bases left between them. The germline CDR1 and CDR2 sequences are MDHEN and SYDVKM. The CDR3 is CASTTPGTPDSYEQYF. CDR3 bases: TGTGCCAGCACCACACCCGGGACTCCAGACTCCTACGAGCAGTACTTC.

The rearrangement uses TRBV19 and TRBJ2-5; a possible D gene is TRBD2 (6 bases). Germline-derived CDR1 and CDR2 are LNHDA and SQIVND (reference sequence). The CDR3 runs to 14 residues. The germline V and J ends were trimmed by 6 bases and 0 bases, with 11 bases remaining between them. The CDR3 DNA reads as TGTGCCAGTAGGGTAGCGGCGTACCAAGAGACCCAGTACTTC. This translates into CASRVAAYQETQYF.

The chain links TRBV5-1 to TRBJ2-3, with 8 bases that match TRBD1. V dropped 1 base and J dropped 3; count of bases not matched to a gene: 7. Germline values: CDR1 SGHRS, CDR2 YFSETQ. The CDR3 consists of 16 residues. In DNA, the CDR3 is TGCGCCAGCAGCTTGCAGGGGGCAAGAGGGACAGATACGCAGTATTTT. This sequence encodes CASSLQGARGTDTQYF.

The chain uses TRBV9 and TRBJ2-1; 11 bases line up with TRBD2. The CDR3 consists of 15 residues. J gave up 6 bases and V 5 bases, and 7 bases lay outside the gene matches. Germline assignment: CDR1 SGDLS and CDR2 YYNGEE. The CDR3 DNA reads TGTGCCAGCAGTCCCCTAGCGGGGGGCCCCAATGAGCAGTTCTTC. Protein: CASSPLAGGPNEQFF.

J is TRBJ2-2 and V is TRBV28; the match to TRBD1 covers 8 bases. The ends lost 5 bases at V and 2 bases at J; junction bases unmatched: 7. The length of the CDR3 is 16 residues. Germline V lookup: CDR1 MDHEN, CDR2 SYDVKM. The CDR3, as DNA: TGTGCCAGCAGTCTGCGGACAGGGACCAACACCGGGGAGCTGTTTTTT. As protein: CASSLRTGTNTGELFF.

The chain joins TRBV5-4 to TRBJ1-5; possibly TRBD1 for D (6 bases). V gave up 0 bases and J gave up 6 bases, with 7 bases separating them. The germline gives CDR1 SGHNT, CDR2 YYREEE (reference sequence). The CDR3 is made up of 13 amino acids. The CDR3 spells CASSLGGAQPQHF. The CDR3 DNA sequence: TGTGCCAGCAGCTTGGGGGGGGCTCAGCCCCAGCATTTT.